This T cell receptor (beta chain) was profiled in a study of blood T cell repertoires in COVID-19. Overall study context: COVID-19 samples collected from the United States, Italy and Spain covered acute and convalescent phases. Nucleic acid was either cDNA or gDNA, and it came from T cells, B-cell-depleted T cells, or PBMCs.

How the authors handled the data: The authors estimated nucleated cell counts from reference gene primer amplification. The table came from immunoSEQ multiplex PCR; TCRdb's copy has only in-frame clones and leaves some out. V and J calls and clone size are copied from that table; D and trimming were computed from the DNA. The repertoire holds roughly 170,000 clones, around 67% seen once, with 3% in the top ten. The sample holds a few counts of this clone. Per germline, CDR1 WSHSY and CDR2 SAAADI. Trimming at V came to 2 bases and at J to 0 bases, leaving 3 bases not matched to a gene. This CDR3 contains 16 residues.

This TCR derives from an elderly woman with acute or convalescent COVID-19. The chain carries TRBV10-2 and TRBJ2-7; 11 bases line up with TRBD2. Source material: peripheral blood. As DNA, the CDR3 is TGCGCCAGCAGTGAGATTACTAGCGGGAGCTCCTACGAGCAGTACTTC. It specifies CASSEITSGSSYEQYF.